The clone carrying this TCR beta chain was observed a few times. The entry originates in a study of blood T cell dynamics during melanoma immunotherapy. Looking at the study overall: Patients with metastatic melanoma got pembrolizumab or nivolumab-ipilimumab as first-line care.

The V gene lost 1 base and the J gene lost 3 bases, with 15 bases spanning the gap. CDR1 and CDR2 (germline): SEHNR, FQNEAQ (reference sequence). This CDR3 contains 16 residues. Data came from immunoSEQ multiplex PCR; TCRdb stores just in-frame clones and leaves some out. The table has almost 15,000 clones, approximately 90% seen once. Time point noted: week 3, after first cycle of checkpoint inhibitor. The starting material was blood, obtained from a patient treated with checkpoint blockade. This chain connects TRBV7-9 to TRBJ1-2; the D is unclear. The TCR originated in a human donor with melanoma. The CDR3 is CASSLGLAGNYYGYTF. CDR3 bases: TGTGCCAGCAGCTTAGGGCTGGCGGGGAATTACTATGGCTACACCTTC.